This T cell receptor (beta chain) comes out of a study of early T cells in non-severe SARS-CoV-2 infection. Study context: Whole-blood bulk RNA, unsorted, was sequenced, and chains were unpaired.

This clonotype was counted a few times. The TCR library protocol attached unique molecular identifiers to the individual cDNA molecules. TCRdb reanalysed the 5' RACE reads using MiXCR and keeps one entry per CDR3 protein. Counted here are roughly 28,000 distinct CDR3 sequences, 5.4% occurring once; the ten biggest clones make up approximately 0.87%. The ends were cut back, 0 bases at V and 0 bases at J, with 12 bases in the middle. The CDR3 has 15 amino acids. The V gene's germline CDR1 is SQVTM and CDR2 ANQGSEA. The TCR originated in an adult who was a healthcare worker with PCR-confirmed SARS-CoV-2 infection or an uninfected control (not recorded which). The sequenced sample consisted of whole blood. The genes are TRBV29-1 and TRBJ2-7, with D hard to call. CDR3 nucleotides: TGCAGCGTTGAAGACCCTAACACAGACTCCTACGAGCAGTACTTC. It specifies CSVEDPNTDSYEQYF.